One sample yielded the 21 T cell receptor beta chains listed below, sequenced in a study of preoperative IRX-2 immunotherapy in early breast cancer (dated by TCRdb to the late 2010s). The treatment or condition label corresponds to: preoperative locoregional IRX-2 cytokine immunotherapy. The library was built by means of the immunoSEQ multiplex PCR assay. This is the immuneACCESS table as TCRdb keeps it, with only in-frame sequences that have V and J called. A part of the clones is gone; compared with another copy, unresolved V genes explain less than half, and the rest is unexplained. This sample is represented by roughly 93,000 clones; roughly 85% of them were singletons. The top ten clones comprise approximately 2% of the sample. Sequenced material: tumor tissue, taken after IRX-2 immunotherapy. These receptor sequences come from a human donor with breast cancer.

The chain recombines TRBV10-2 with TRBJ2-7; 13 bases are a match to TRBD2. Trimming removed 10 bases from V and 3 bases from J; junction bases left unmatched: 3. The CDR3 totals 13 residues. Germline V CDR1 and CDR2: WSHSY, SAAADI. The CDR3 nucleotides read TGCGCCACCAGGACTAGCGGGAGCTACGAGCAGTACTTC. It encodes CATRTSGSYEQYF.

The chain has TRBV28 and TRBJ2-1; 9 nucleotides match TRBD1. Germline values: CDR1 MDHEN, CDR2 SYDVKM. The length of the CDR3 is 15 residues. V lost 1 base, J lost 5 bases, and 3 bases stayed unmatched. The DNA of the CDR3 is TGTGCCAGCAGTTTATCGACAGGGGGGAACAATGAGCAGTTCTTC. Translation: CASSLSTGGNNEQFF.

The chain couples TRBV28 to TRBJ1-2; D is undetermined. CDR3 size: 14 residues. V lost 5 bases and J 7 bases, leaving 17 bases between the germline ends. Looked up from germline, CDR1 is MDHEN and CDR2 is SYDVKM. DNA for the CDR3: TGTGCCAGCAGTGCCCCGGAGAGGGTGGGTGGCTACACCTTC. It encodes CASSAPERVGGYTF.

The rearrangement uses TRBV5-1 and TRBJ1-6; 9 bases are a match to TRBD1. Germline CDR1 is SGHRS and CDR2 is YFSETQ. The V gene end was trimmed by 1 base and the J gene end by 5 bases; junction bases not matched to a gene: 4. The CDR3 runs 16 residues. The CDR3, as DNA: TGCGCCAGCAGCTTGACAGGGGGCATTAATAATTCACCCCTCCACTTT. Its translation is CASSLTGGINNSPLHF. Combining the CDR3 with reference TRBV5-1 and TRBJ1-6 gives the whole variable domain KAGVTQTPRYLIKTRGQQVTLSCSPISGHRSVSWYQQTPGQGLQFLFEYFSETQRNKGNFPGRFSGRQFSNSRSEMNVSTLELGDSALYLCASSLTGGINNSPLHFGNGTRLTVT.

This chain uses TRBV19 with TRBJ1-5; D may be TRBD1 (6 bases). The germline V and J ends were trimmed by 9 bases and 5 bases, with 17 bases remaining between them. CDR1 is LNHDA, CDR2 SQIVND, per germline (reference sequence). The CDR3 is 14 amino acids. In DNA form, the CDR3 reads TGTGCCAGCGAGTCAAGGGGGTATTATCAGCCCCAGCATTTT. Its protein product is CASESRGYYQPQHF.

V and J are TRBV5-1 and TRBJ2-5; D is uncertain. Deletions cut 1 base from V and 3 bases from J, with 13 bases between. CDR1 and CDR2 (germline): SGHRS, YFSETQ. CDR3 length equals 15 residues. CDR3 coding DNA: TGCGCCAGCAGCTTGAGGCCAAGGCAGGAAGAGACCCAGTACTTC. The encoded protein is CASSLRPRQEETQYF.

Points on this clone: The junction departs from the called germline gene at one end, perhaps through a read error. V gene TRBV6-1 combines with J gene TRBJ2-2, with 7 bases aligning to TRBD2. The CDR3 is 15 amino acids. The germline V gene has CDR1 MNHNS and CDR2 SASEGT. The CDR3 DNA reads TGTGCCATCAGTGAAGGACTAGAAGTGGGCGGGGAGCTGTTTTTT. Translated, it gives CAISEGLEVGGELFF.

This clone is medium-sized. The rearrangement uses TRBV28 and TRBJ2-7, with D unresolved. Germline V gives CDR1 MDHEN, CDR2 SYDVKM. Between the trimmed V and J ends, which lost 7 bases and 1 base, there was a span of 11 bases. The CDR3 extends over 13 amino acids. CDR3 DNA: TGTGCCAGCAACCGCCCTGAATCCTACGAGCAGTACTTC. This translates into CASNRPESYEQYF.

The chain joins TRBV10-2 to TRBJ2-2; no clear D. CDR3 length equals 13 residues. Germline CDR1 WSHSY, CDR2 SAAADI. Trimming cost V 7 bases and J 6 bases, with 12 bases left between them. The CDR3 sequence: CASMGTWSGELFF. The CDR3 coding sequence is TGCGCCAGCATGGGAACGTGGTCCGGGGAGCTGTTTTTT.

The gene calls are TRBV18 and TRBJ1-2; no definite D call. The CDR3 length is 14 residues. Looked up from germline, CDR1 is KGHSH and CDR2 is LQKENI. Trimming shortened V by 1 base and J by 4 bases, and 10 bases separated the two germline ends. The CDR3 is CASSPQAEGYGYTF. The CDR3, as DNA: TGTGCCAGCTCACCACAGGCCGAGGGCTATGGCTACACCTTC.

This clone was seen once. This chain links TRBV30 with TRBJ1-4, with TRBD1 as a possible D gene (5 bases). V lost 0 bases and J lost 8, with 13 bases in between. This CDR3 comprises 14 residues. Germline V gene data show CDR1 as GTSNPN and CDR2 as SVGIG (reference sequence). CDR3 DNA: TGTGCCTGGAGTGTACAGGTAGCTGGCGAAAAACTGTTTTTT. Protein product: CAWSVQVAGEKLFF. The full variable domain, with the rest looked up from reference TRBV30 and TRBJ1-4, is SQTIHQWPATLVQPVGSPLSLECTVEGTSNPNLYWYRQAAGRGLQLLFYSVGIGQISSEVPQNLSASRPQDRQFILSSKKLLLSDSGFYLCAWSVQVAGEKLFFGSGTQLSVL.

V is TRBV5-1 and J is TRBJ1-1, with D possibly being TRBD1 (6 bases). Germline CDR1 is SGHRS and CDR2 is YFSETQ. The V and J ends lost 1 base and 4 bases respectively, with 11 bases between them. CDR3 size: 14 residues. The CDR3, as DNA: TGCGCCAGCAGCTTGTCAGGGGTGGTCACTGAAGCTTTCTTT. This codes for CASSLSGVVTEAFF. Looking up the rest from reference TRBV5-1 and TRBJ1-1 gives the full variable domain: KAGVTQTPRYLIKTRGQQVTLSCSPISGHRSVSWYQQTPGQGLQFLFEYFSETQRNKGNFPGRFSGRQFSNSRSEMNVSTLELGDSALYLCASSLSGVVTEAFFGQGTRLTVV.

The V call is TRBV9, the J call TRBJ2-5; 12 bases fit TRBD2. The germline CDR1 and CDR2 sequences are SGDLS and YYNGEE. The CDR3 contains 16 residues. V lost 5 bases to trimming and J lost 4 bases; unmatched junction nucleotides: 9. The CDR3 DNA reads TGTGCCAGCAGTAACCCGACTAGCGGGAGCCCAGAGACCCAGTACTTC. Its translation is CASSNPTSGSPETQYF.

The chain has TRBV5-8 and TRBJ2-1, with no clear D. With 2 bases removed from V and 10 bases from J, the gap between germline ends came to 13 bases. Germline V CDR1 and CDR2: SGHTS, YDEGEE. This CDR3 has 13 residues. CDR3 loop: CASSLGPAREQFF. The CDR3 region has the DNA TGTGCCAGCAGCTTAGGGCCCGCTAGAGAGCAGTTCTTC.

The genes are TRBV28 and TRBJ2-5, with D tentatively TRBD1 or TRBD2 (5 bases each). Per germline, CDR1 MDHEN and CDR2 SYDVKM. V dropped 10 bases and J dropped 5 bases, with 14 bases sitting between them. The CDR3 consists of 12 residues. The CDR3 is CATGTLGETQYF. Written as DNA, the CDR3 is TGTGCCACCGGGACCTTGGGGGAGACCCAGTACTTC.

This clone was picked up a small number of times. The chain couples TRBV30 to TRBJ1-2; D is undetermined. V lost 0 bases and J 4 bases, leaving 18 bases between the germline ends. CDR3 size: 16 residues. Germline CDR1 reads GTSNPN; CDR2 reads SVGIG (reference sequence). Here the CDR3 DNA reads TGTGCCTGGAGTGTAGGACTTCGGGCGATTGTCTATGGCTACACCTTC. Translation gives CAWSVGLRAIVYGYTF.

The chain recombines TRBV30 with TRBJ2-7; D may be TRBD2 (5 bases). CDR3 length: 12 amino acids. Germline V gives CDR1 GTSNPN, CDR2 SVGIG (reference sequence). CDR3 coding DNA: TGTGCTGCCGGAGGCTACAGCTACGAGCAGTACTTC. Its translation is CAAGGYSYEQYF.

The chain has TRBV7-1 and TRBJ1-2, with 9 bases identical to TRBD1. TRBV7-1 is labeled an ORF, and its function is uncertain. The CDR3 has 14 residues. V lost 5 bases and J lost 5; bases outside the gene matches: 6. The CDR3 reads CASSPDRGTYGYTF. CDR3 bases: TGTGCCAGCAGCCCGGACAGGGGAACTTATGGCTACACCTTC.

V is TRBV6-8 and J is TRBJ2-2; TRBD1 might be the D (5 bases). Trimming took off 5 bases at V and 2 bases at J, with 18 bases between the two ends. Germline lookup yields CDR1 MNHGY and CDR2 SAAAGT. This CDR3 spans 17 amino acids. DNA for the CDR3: TGTGCCAGCAGTGCGGATAGGGCAGGACATAACACCGGGGAGCTGTTTTTT. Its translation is CASSADRAGHNTGELFF.

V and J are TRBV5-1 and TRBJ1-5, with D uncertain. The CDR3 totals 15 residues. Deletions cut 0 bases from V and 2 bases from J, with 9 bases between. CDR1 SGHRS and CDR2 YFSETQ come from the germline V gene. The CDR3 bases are TGCGCCAGCAGCTTGGACGGTGGTGGCAATCAGCCCCAGCATTTT. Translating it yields CASSLDGGGNQPQHF.

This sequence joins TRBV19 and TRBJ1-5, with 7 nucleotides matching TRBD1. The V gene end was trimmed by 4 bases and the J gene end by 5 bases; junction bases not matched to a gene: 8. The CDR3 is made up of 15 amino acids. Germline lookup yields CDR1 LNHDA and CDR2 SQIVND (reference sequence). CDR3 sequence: CASSTMTGRDQPQHF. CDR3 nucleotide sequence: TGTGCCAGTAGTACGATGACAGGGCGCGATCAGCCCCAGCATTTT. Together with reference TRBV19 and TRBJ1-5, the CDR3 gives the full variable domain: DGGITQSPKYLFRKEGQNVTLSCEQNLNHDAMYWYRQDPGQGLRLIYYSQIVNDFQKGDIAEGYSVSREKKESFPLTVTSAQKNPTAFYLCASSTMTGRDQPQHFGDGTRLSIL.